The 31 T cell receptor beta chains given below trace back to one sample, sequenced in a study of T cells in Graves' hyperthyroidism and ophthalmopathy. The CDR3 regions of TCR beta were amplified from RNA transcripts. TCR CDR3 underwent first-round RT-PCR with the HTBI primer set. Via MiXCR, TCRdb re-called the multiplex PCR reads, giving one row per CDR3 protein. The data show 600,000 to 700,000 distinct CDR3 sequences, nearly 45% seen once. Sequencing was done on a sample of peripheral blood or thyroid tissue (not recorded which). Receptors were obtained from an adult man with Graves' disease, either hyperthyroidism or ophthalmopathy (not recorded which).

V is TRBV24-1 and J is TRBJ2-5; D is uncertain. Looked up from germline, CDR1 is KGHDR and CDR2 is SFDVKD. This CDR3 has 12 residues. V shed 7 bases and J shed 1 base, with 6 bases lying between them. The CDR3 DNA is TGTGCCACCAGCACAGCCCAAGAGACCCAGTACTTC. The encoded protein is CATSTAQETQYF.

With regard to this clonotype: This likely comes from a read error, as the CDR3 has no conserved phenylalanine or tryptophan at its end. It is unclear where the CDR3 begins or ends on the DNA, so no DNA is shown, and the CDR3 is as TCRdb lists it. The CDR3 spells CSARAIGGRELSFS. The gene calls are TRBV20-1 and TRBJ1-1; TRBD1 is taken as the D call from the table, unchecked against the DNA. The germline V gene has CDR1 DFQATT and CDR2 SNEGSKA (reference sequence). The CDR3 sequence runs 14 residues, both termini included.

Note on this clonotype: One junction end disagrees with the germline gene, perhaps due to a read error. V and J are TRBV29-1 and TRBJ1-3; D may be TRBD1 (5 bases). CDR1 and CDR2 from the germline V gene are SQVTM and ANQGSEA. This CDR3 has 15 residues. The CDR3 sequence: CSVVPLQGSGNTICF. CDR3 bases: TGCAGCGTTGTTCCCCTCCAGGGATCTGGAAACACCATATGTTTT.

This clonotype was seen many times. This chain connects TRBV25-1 to TRBJ2-5, with D possibly being TRBD2 (5 bases). Germline CDR1 reads MGHDK; CDR2 reads SYGVNS. The CDR3 sequence is 14 residues long. The germline V and J ends were trimmed by 6 bases and 5 bases, with 16 bases remaining between them. CDR3 DNA: TGTGCCAGCAGGGATAGGACTGTGGGGGAGACCCAGTACTTC. This gives the protein CASRDRTVGETQYF.

The V gene is TRBV20-1, the J gene TRBJ1-2; D is unclear. Trimming stripped 0 bases from V and 4 bases from J, with 15 bases between. The germline V gene has CDR1 DFQATT and CDR2 SNEGSKA (reference sequence). This CDR3 is 15 amino acids long. The CDR3 coding sequence is TGCAGTGCTAGAGATCTTGCGGGGAGGACCTATGGCTACACCTTC. It codes for CSARDLAGRTYGYTF.

V is TRBV20-1 and J is TRBJ1-5; D may be TRBD1 (5 bases). V gave up 3 bases and J gave up 14 bases, with 17 bases separating them. The germline V gene has CDR1 DFQATT and CDR2 SNEGSKA (reference sequence). The CDR3 runs to 12 residues. This CDR3 is CSASPGGSSEHF. In nucleotides, the CDR3 is TGCAGTGCTAGCCCGGGGGGTAGCTCCGAGCATTTT.

As to this clonotype: This clone may be a read error of a much larger clone one base away. The CDR3 coding sequence is TGTGCCAGCAGTGCGGCCACTGAAGCTTTCTTT. This gives the protein CASSAATEAFF. V usage is TRBV2 and J usage is TRBJ1-1, with D uncertain. V dropped 4 bases and J dropped 4 bases, with 4 bases sitting between them. The CDR3 is 11 amino acids. Germline values: CDR1 SNHLY, CDR2 FYNNEI.

This clonotype occurred a few times. The chain links TRBV7-2 to TRBJ1-5; D is ambiguous. Germline V gives CDR1 SGHTA, CDR2 FQGNSA. This CDR3 has 15 residues. V was cut by 2 bases and J by 1 base, with 9 bases left in between. The DNA of the CDR3 is TGTGCCAGCAGCTTAAGAGGACGGAGCAATCAGCCCCAGCATTTT. It codes for CASSLRGRSNQPQHF.

V and J are TRBV24-1 and TRBJ1-2; perhaps TRBD1 as D (6 bases). The CDR3 spans 13 residues. The germline V and J ends were trimmed by 5 bases and 8 bases, with 14 bases remaining between them. In germline, CDR1 is KGHDR, CDR2 SFDVKD. This CDR3 is CATSAYRVNGYTF. CDR3 coding DNA: TGTGCCACCAGTGCTTACAGGGTAAACGGCTACACCTTC.

This clonotype has a count of ten or more. The chain couples TRBV9 to TRBJ1-2; TRBD1 matches at 7 bases. This CDR3 contains 14 residues. Germline CDR1 and CDR2: SGDLS and YYNGEE. The V gene end was trimmed by 0 bases and the J gene end by 5 bases; junction bases not matched to a gene: 4. Here the CDR3 reads CASSVGQGQYGYTF. The CDR3 DNA reads as TGTGCCAGCAGCGTAGGACAGGGCCAATATGGCTACACCTTC.

The table lists this clonotype with many counts. This chain uses TRBV14 with TRBJ1-4; no reliable D call. The CDR3 length is 16 residues. Trimming took 4 bases from V and 0 from J, leaving 12 bases between them. Germline V CDR1 and CDR2: SGHDN, FVKESK. CDR3 region: CASSRDWSSTNEKLFF. As DNA, the CDR3 is TGTGCCAGCAGCCGCGATTGGTCATCAACTAATGAAAAACTGTTTTTT.

This clonotype was counted ten times or more. V is TRBV7-9 and J is TRBJ1-1; no firm D call. Trimming took 1 base from V and 4 from J, leaving 10 bases between them. The CDR3 has 14 amino acids. Germline CDR1 reads SEHNR; CDR2 reads FQNEAQ (reference sequence). Here the CDR3 reads CASSLDFSVTEAFF. CDR3 bases: TGTGCCAGCAGCTTAGATTTTAGTGTCACTGAAGCTTTCTTT.

The sample holds many counts of this clonotype. CDR3 residues: CASSSTPGGYTF. The CDR3 nucleotides are TGTGCCAGCAGTTCGACTCCGGGGGGCTACACCTTC. The rearrangement joins TRBV25-1 to TRBJ1-2; the D is unclear. Trimming left V 5 bases short and J 8 bases short, with 12 bases between. The CDR3 runs to 12 residues. Germline values: CDR1 MGHDK, CDR2 SYGVNS.

In the case of this clonotype: The conserved closing phenylalanine or tryptophan is absent in this CDR3, likely reflecting a read error. It is unclear where the CDR3 begins or ends on the DNA, so no DNA is shown, and the CDR3 is as TCRdb lists it. This chain connects TRBV24-1 to TRBJ2-7. Termini included, the CDR3 measures 8 amino acids. Germline CDR1 KGHDR, CDR2 SFDVKD. The CDR3 protein is CATSQSNT.

This chain connects TRBV6-4 to TRBJ1-5; 10 bases fit TRBD1. V trimming: 4 bases; J trimming: 7 bases; junction bases outside the gene matches: 7. CDR1 and CDR2 from the germline V gene are MRHNA and SNTAGT. This CDR3 spans 15 amino acids. Here the CDR3 DNA reads TGTGCCAGCAGTGCCTTGACAGGGGGCAGGCAGCCCCAGCATTTT. Its protein product is CASSALTGGRQPQHF.

On this clonotype: This likely comes from a read error, as the CDR3 has no conserved phenylalanine or tryptophan at its end. This sequence joins TRBV12-3 or TRBV12-4 and TRBJ1-3; D gene ambiguous. Trimming stripped 6 bases from V and 2 bases from J, with 11 bases between. The CDR3 is made up of 14 amino acids. Here the CDR3 reads CASSLEGPGNTIYC. The CDR3 region has the DNA TGTGCCAGCAGCTTGGAAGGTCCTGGAAACACCATATATTGT.

The CDR3 sequence is CAISQQAGGPYEQYF. CDR3 in DNA: TGTGCCATCAGCCAACAAGCGGGAGGGCCCTACGAGCAGTACTTC. This chain connects TRBV10-3 to TRBJ2-7, with 10 bases matching TRBD2. With 6 bases clipped from V and 2 bases from J, the junction kept 7 bases outside the gene matches. This CDR3 is 15 amino acids long. The germline CDR1 and CDR2 sequences are ENHRY and SYGVKD.

J is TRBJ1-5 and V is TRBV20-1, with unresolved D. The V and J ends lost 0 bases and 4 bases respectively, with 10 bases between them. This CDR3 has 14 residues. Germline V CDR1 and CDR2: DFQATT, SNEGSKA (reference sequence). The CDR3 spells CSARDVDGNQPQHF. The CDR3 DNA sequence: TGCAGTGCTAGAGATGTGGACGGGAATCAGCCCCAGCATTTT.

This chain links TRBV19 with TRBJ1-2, with D unresolved. Germline V gives CDR1 LNHDA, CDR2 SQIVND (reference sequence). This CDR3 region has 14 residues. The V and J ends lost 9 bases and 8 bases respectively, with 22 bases between them. The CDR3 protein is CASSYWVGESGYTF. The DNA for the CDR3 is TGTGCCAGCAGTTACTGGGTTGGGGAGTCAGGCTACACCTTC.

On this clonotype itself: With a much larger clone just one base away, this may be a read error. This chain uses TRBV10-3 with TRBJ1-5, with D perhaps TRBD1 (6 bases). The CDR3 spans 13 residues. Between the trimmed V and J ends, which lost 10 bases and 7 bases, there was a span of 17 bases. In germline, CDR1 is ENHRY, CDR2 SYGVKD. This CDR3 reads CASRAAGVQPQHF. In nucleotides, the CDR3 is TGTGCCAGCCGTGCGGCAGGGGTGCAGCCCCAGCATTTT.

As for this clonotype: Because it lacks the conserved phenylalanine or tryptophan at the end, this CDR3 is likely a read error. It is unclear where the CDR3 begins or ends on the DNA, so no DNA is shown, and the CDR3 is as TCRdb lists it. This rearrangement joins TRBV2 to TRBJ1-1; TRBD1 was called by the table and not checked on the DNA. The CDR3 is 11 residues long, ends included. Germline V gene data show CDR1 as SNHLY and CDR2 as FYNNEI. CDR3 region: CASSDADRGYY.

This clonotype was counted ten times or more. The chain carries TRBV7-9 and TRBJ1-6; TRBD1 aligns across 9 bases. CDR1 is SEHNR, CDR2 FQNEAQ, per germline (reference sequence). Unmatched junction bases numbered 7, after V lost 1 base and J lost 9 bases. The CDR3 spans 16 residues. CDR3: CASSLGTGVRFSPLHF. The CDR3 DNA reads as TGTGCCAGCAGCTTAGGGACAGGGGTTCGGTTTTCACCCCTCCACTTT. The full variable domain, in which reference TRBV7-9 and TRBJ1-6 provide the parts outside the CDR3, is DTGVSQNPRHKITKRGQNVTFRCDPISEHNRLYWYRQTLGQGPEFLTYFQNEAQLEKSRLLSDRFSAERPKGSFSTLEIQRTEQGDSAMYLCASSLGTGVRFSPLHFGNGTRLTVT.

This sequence joins TRBV4-2 and TRBJ1-6; the D gene is possibly TRBD1 (6 bases). Germline-derived CDR1 and CDR2 are LGHNA and YNFKEQ. This CDR3 contains 14 residues. Trimming cost V 8 bases and J 7 bases, with 15 bases left between them. CDR3 coding DNA: TGTGCCAGCGCACAACAGGGCCGGAATTCACCCCTCCACTTT. Translation gives CASAQQGRNSPLHF.

This clonotype was found many times. This chain connects TRBV2 to TRBJ1-2; the D gene is possibly TRBD1 (5 bases). CDR3 length: 14 residues. Deletions cut 8 bases from V and 4 bases from J, with 17 bases between. Germline values: CDR1 SNHLY, CDR2 FYNNEI. The CDR3 loop reads CASLEGASLYGYTF. The CDR3 DNA is TGTGCCAGCCTCGAAGGGGCCAGCCTCTATGGCTACACCTTC.

The sample holds one count of this clonotype. A much larger clone differs by one base, so this may be a read error. The chain has TRBV5-1 and TRBJ2-2; D gene ambiguous. With 5 bases removed from V and 1 base from J, the gap between germline ends came to 9 bases. Germline V gene sequence: CDR1 SGHRS, CDR2 YFSETQ. This CDR3 has 14 residues. CDR3 sequence (DNA): TGCGCCAGCAGGTTTTCAGGGAACACCGGGGAGCTGTTTTTT. Amino acids: CASRFSGNTGELFF.

The chain joins TRBV25-1 to TRBJ1-4; D remains ambiguous. The CDR3 spans 12 residues. CDR1 MGHDK and CDR2 SYGVNS come from the germline V gene. The ends were cut back, 8 bases at V and 8 bases at J, with 12 bases in the middle. CDR3 nucleotide sequence: TGTGCCAGCTGGGCGGGCGGGGAAAAACTGTTTTTT. Its protein is CASWAGGEKLFF. Using reference TRBV25-1 and TRBJ1-4 for the parts outside the CDR3, the full variable domain is EADIYQTPRYLVIGTGKKITLECSQTMGHDKMYWYQQDPGMELHLIHYSYGVNSTEKGDLSSESTVSRIRTEHFPLTLESARPSHTSQYLCASWAGGEKLFFGSGTQLSVL.

The V gene is TRBV20-1, the J gene TRBJ1-2; D gene uncertain. Trimming cost V 0 bases and J 2 bases, with 10 bases left between them. The CDR3 extends over 14 amino acids. Germline V gene data show CDR1 as DFQATT and CDR2 as SNEGSKA (reference sequence). The CDR3 DNA reads as TGCAGTGCTAGAGATGGTGGCCCGAACTATGGCTACACCTTC. Its translation: CSARDGGPNYGYTF.

This clonotype showed up many times. J is TRBJ1-3 and V is TRBV7-2, with no clear D. Germline V CDR1 and CDR2: SGHTA, FQGNSA. V lost 3 bases to trimming and J lost 6 bases, with 9 bases between them. The CDR3 sequence is 13 residues long. The CDR3 DNA sequence: TGTGCCAGCAGCTTCGGGAACATAAACACCATATATTTT. Its protein product is CASSFGNINTIYF.

The chain links TRBV5-1 to TRBJ2-7, with D perhaps matching TRBD2 (6 bases). V shed 1 base and J shed 5 bases, with 13 bases lying between them. The CDR3 loop spans 14 amino acids. Germline CDR1 is SGHRS and CDR2 is YFSETQ. The CDR3 bases are TGCGCCAGCAGCTTGCTTAGCGGAACCGACGAGCAGTACTTC. Protein: CASSLLSGTDEQYF.

The chain has TRBV7-2 and TRBJ2-7; TRBD1 matches at 12 bases. Trimming at V came to 7 bases and at J to 4 bases, leaving 5 bases not matched to a gene. This CDR3 has 14 residues. CDR1 SGHTA and CDR2 FQGNSA come from the germline V gene. The CDR3 spells CASNPGQGAYEQYF. CDR3 sequence (DNA): TGTGCCAGCAACCCGGGACAGGGGGCTTACGAGCAGTACTTC.

The chain carries TRBV19 and TRBJ1-6; 7 bases align to TRBD1. J lost 10 bases, V lost 10 bases, and 13 bases had no gene match. The length of the CDR3 is 14 residues. From germline, CDR1 is LNHDA and CDR2 SQIVND (reference sequence). The CDR3 spells CATSGGQVSSPLHF. The DNA for the CDR3 is TGTGCCACCTCAGGGGGACAAGTCAGCTCACCCCTCCACTTT.